The T cell receptor (beta chain) described here comes from a study of cytomegalovirus exposure and HLA in healthy donors. On the study more broadly: When 350 to 500 donors were genotyped, roughly four fifths of them were found to fall in the Caucasian-associated ancestry cluster.

Concerning this clone itself: Its antigen is not known.

The ends lost 3 bases at V and 4 bases at J; junction bases unmatched: 7. CDR1 is SGHKS and CDR2 is YYEKEE in the germline V gene (reference sequence). The CDR3 length is 15 residues. With 60 Vbeta and 13 Jbeta primers, the PCR was carried out. Sequencing used immunoSEQ multiplex PCR; TCRdb keeps in-frame clones, though not all of them. The sample consists of about 160,000 clones, 80% to 90% of them appearing once. Study findings and constraints: Specificity for CMV antigens was confirmed in vitro for a few of the CMV-associated chains.

The TCR originated in a man aged 45 to 65 in good health and CMV-seropositive. The V gene is TRBV5-5, the J gene TRBJ1-1, with 9 bases aligning to TRBD1. The material sequenced was PBMCs. Here the CDR3 reads CASSYTQGAGTEAFF. CDR3 nucleotides: TGTGCCAGCAGCTATACACAGGGGGCTGGCACTGAAGCTTTCTTT.